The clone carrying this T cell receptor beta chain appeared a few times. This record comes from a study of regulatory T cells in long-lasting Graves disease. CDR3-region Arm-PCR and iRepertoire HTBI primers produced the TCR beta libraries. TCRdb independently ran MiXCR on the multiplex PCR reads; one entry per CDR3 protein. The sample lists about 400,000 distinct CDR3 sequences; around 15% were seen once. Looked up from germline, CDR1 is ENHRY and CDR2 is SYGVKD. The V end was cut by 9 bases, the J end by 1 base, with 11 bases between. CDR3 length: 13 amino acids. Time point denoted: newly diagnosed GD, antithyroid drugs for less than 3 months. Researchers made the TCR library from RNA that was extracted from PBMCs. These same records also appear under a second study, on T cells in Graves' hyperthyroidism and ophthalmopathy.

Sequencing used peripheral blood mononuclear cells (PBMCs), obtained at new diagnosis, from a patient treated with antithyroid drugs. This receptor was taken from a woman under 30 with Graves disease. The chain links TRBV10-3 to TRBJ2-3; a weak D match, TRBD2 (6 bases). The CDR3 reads CAIRGWGTDTQYF. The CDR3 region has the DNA TGTGCCATTCGGGGGTGGGGCACAGATACGCAGTATTTT.